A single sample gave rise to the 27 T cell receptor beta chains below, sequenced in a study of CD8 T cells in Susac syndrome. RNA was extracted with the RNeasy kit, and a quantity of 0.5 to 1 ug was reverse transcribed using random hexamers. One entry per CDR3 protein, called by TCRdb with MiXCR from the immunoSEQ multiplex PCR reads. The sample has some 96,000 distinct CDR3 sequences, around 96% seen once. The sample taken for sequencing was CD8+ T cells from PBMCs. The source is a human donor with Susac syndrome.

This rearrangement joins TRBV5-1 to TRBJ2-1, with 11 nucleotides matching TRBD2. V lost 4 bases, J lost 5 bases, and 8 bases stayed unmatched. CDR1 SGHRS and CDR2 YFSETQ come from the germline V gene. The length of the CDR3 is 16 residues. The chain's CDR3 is CASSQGTSGRNNEQFF. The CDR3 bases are TGCGCCAGCAGCCAGGGGACTAGCGGACGGAACAATGAGCAGTTCTTC.

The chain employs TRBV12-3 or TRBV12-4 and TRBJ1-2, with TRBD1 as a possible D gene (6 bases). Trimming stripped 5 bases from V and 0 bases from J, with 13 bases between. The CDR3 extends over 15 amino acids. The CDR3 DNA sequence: TGTGCCAGCAGTCCGGGACATTCGACTAACTATGGCTACACCTTC. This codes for CASSPGHSTNYGYTF.

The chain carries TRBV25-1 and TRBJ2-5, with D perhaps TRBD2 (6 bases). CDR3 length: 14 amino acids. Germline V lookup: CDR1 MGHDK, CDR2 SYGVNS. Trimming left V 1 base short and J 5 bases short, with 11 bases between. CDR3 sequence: CASSEFRREETQYF. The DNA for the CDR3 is TGTGCCAGCAGTGAATTTCGACGGGAGGAGACCCAGTACTTC.

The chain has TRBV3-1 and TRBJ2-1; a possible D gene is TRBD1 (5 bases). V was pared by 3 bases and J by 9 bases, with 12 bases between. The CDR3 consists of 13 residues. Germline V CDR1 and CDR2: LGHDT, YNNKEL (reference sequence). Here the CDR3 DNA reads TGTGCCAGCAGCCAGGGGCCAATCGGTGAGCAGTTCTTC. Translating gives CASSQGPIGEQFF.

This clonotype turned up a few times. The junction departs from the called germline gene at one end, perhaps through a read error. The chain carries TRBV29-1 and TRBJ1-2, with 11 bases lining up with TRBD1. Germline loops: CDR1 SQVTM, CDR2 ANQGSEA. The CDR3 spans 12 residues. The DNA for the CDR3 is TGCAGCGTTAGGACAGGGGGCGGCGGCTACACTTTC. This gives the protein CSVRTGGGGYTF.

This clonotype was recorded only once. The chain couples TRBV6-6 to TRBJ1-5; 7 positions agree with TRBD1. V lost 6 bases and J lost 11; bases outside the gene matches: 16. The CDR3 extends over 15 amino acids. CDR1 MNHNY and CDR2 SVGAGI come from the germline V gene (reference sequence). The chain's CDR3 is CASRPFSDARGSQHF. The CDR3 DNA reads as TGTGCCAGCAGGCCCTTTTCAGATGCCAGGGGGTCCCAGCATTTT.

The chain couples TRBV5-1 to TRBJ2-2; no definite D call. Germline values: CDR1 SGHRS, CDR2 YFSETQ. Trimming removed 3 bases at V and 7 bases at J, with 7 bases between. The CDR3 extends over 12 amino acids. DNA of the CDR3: TGCGCCAGCAGCTCGTCAATCGGGGAGCTGTTTTTT. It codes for CASSSSIGELFF.

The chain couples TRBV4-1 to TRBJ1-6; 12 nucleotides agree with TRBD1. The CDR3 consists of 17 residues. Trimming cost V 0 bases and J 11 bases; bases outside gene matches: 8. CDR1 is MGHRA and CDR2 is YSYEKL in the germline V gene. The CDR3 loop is CASSQDQGTGGVAPLHF. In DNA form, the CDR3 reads TGCGCCAGCAGCCAAGATCAGGGGACAGGGGGCGTGGCACCCCTCCACTTT.

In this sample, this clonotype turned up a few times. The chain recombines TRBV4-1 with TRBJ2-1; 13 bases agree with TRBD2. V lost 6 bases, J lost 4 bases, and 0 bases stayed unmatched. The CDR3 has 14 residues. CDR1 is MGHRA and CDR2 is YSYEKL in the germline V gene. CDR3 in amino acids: CASRGLAGYNEQFF. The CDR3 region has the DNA TGCGCCAGCAGGGGACTAGCGGGATACAATGAGCAGTTCTTC.

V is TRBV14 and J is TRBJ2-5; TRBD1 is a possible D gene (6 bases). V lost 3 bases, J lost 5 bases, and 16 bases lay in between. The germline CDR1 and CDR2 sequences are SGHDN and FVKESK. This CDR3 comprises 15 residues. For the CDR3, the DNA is TGTGCCAGCAGCCAGCAAACAGGGTCCAGGGAGACCCAGTACTTC. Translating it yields CASSQQTGSRETQYF.

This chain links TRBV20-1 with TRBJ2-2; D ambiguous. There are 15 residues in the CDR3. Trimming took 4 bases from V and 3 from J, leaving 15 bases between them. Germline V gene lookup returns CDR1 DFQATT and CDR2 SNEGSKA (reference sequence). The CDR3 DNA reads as TGCAGTGCTACCCGGCCCTCTCAAGACACCGGGGAGCTGTTTTTT. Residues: CSATRPSQDTGELFF.

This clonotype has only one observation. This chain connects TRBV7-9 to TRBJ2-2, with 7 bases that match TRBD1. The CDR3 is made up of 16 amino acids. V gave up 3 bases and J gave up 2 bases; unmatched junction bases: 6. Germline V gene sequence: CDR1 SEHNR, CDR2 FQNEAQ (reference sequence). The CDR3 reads CASSLRQGDNTGELFF. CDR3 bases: TGTGCCAGCAGCTTGAGACAGGGCGATAACACCGGGGAGCTGTTTTTT.

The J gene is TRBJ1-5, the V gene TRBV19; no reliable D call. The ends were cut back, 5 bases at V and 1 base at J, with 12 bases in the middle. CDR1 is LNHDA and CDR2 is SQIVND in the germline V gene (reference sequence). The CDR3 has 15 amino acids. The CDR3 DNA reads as TGTGCCAGTAGTCCCGTTACGTGGAGCAATCAGCCCCAGCATTTT. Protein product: CASSPVTWSNQPQHF. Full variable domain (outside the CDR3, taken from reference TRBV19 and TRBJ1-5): DGGITQSPKYLFRKEGQNVTLSCEQNLNHDAMYWYRQDPGQGLRLIYYSQIVNDFQKGDIAEGYSVSREKKESFPLTVTSAQKNPTAFYLCASSPVTWSNQPQHFGDGTRLSIL.

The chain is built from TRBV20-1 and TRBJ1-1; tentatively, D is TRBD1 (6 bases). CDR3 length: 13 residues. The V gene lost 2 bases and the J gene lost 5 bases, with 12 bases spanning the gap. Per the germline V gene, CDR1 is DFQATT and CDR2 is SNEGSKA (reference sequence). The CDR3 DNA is TGCAGTGCTAGATGGGGGGCGCGGACTGAAGCTTTCTTT. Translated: CSARWGARTEAFF.

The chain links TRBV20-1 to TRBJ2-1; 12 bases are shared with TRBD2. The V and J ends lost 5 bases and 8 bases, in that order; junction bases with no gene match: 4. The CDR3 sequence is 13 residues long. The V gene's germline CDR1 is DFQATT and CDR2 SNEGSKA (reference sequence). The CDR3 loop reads CSAPGLAGYEQFF. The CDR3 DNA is TGCAGTGCTCCAGGACTAGCGGGATATGAGCAGTTCTTC.

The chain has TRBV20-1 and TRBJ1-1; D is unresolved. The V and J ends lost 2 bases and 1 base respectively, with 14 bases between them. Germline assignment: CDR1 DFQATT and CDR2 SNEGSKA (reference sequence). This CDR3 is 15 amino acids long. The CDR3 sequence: CSARLLHRENTEAFF. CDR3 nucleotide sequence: TGCAGTGCTAGATTATTACATAGGGAGAACACTGAAGCTTTCTTT.

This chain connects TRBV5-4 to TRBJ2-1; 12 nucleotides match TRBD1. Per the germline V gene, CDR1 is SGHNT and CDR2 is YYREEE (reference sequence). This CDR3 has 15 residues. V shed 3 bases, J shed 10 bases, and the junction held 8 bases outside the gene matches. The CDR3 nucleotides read TGTGCCAGCAGCTCGGGACAGGGGGCGCCGGAGGAGCAGTTCTTC. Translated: CASSSGQGAPEEQFF.

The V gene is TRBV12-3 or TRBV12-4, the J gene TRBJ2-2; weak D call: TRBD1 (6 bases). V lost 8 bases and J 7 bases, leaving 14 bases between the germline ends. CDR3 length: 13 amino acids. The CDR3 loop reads CASQSLGGGELFF. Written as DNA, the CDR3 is TGTGCCAGCCAGAGTCTAGGGGGCGGGGAGCTGTTTTTT.

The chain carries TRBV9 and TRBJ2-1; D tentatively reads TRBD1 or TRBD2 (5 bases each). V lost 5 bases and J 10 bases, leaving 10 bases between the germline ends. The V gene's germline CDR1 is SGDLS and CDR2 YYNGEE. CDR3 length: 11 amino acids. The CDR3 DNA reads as TGTGCCAGCAGGGCCGGGACGGAGCAGTTCTTC. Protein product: CASRAGTEQFF.

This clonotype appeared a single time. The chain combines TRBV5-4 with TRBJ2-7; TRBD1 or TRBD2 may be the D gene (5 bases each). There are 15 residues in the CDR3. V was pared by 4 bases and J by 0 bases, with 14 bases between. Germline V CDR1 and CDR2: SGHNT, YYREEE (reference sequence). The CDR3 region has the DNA TGTGCCAGCAGCGGTCCCGGGACCAGCTCCTACGAGCAGTACTTC. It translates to CASSGPGTSSYEQYF.

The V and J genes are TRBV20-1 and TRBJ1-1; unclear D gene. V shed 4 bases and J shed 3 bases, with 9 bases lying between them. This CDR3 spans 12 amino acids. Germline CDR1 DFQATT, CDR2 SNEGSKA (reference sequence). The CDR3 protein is CSATGIDTEAFF. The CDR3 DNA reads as TGCAGTGCTACTGGGATCGACACTGAAGCTTTCTTT.

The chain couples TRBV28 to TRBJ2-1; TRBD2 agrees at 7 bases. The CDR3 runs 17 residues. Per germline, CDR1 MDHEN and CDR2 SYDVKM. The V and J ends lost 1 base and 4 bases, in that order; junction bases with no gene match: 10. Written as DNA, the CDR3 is TGTGCCAGCAGTTTATACACCCTGGGGGGGAGTTACAATGAGCAGTTCTTC. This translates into CASSLYTLGGSYNEQFF.

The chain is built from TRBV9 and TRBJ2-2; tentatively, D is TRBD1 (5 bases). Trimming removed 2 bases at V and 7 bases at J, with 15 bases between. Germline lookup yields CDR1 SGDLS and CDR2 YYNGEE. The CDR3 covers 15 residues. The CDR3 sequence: CASSVTVSGIGELFF. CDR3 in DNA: TGTGCCAGCAGCGTGACAGTTTCAGGCATCGGGGAGCTGTTTTTT.

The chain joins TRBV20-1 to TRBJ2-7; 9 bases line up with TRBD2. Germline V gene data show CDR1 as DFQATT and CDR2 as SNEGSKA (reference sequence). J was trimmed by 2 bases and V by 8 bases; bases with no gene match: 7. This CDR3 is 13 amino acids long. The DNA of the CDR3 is TGCAGTTCACCCCAGCGGGGGGCCTACGAGCAGTACTTC. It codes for CSSPQRGAYEQYF.

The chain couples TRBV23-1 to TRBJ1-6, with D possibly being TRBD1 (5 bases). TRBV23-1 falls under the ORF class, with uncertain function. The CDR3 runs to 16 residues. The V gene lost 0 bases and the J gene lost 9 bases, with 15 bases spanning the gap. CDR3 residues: CASSQSGQGRGSPLHF. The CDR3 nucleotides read TGCGCCAGCAGTCAATCAGGGCAGGGTAGGGGTTCACCCCTCCACTTT.

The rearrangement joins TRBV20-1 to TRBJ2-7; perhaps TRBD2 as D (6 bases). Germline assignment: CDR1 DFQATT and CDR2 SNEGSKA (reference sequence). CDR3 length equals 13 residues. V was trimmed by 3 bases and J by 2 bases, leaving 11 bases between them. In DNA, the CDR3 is TGCAGTGCTAGTTGGGGGGAAACCTACGAGCAGTACTTC. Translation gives CSASWGETYEQYF.

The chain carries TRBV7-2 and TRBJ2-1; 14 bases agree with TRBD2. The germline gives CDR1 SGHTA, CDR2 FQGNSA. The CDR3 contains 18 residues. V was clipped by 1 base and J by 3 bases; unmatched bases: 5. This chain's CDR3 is CASSLGRLAGGNYNEQFF. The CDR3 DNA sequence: TGTGCCAGCAGCTTAGGGAGACTAGCGGGAGGGAACTACAATGAGCAGTTCTTC.